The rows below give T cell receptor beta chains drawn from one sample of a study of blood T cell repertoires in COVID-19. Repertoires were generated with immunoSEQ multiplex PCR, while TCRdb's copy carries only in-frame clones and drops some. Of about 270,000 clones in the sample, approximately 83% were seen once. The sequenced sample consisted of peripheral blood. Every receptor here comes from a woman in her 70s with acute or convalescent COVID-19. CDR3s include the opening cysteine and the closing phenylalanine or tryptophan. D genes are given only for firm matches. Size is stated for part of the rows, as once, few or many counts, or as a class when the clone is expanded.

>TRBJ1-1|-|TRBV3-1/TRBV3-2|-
CASSRIGGGTEAFF
TGTGCCAGCAGCCGGATAGGCGGGGGCACTGAAGCTTTCTTT
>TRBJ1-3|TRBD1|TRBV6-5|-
CASIPRVRGGNTIYF
TGTGCCAGCATCCCGAGGGTCAGGGGGGGAAACACCATATATTTT
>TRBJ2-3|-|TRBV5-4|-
CASSLGGWRGRSTDTQYF
TGTGCCAGCAGCTTGGGGGGTTGGCGGGGGCGTAGCACAGATACGCAGTATTTT
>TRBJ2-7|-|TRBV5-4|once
CASSSQTGEQYF
TGTGCCAGCAGTTCTCAGACTGGGGAGCAGTACTTC
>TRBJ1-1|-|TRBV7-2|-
CASSFWGGGNTEAFF
TGTGCCAGCAGCTTTTGGGGGGGCGGGAACACTGAAGCTTTCTTT
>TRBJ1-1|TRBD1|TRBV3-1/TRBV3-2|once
CASRRGQANTEAFF
TGTGCCAGCAGGCGAGGACAGGCTAACACTGAAGCTTTCTTT
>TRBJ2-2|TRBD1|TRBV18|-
CASSPWTGPGELFF
TGTGCCAGCTCACCCTGGACAGGGCCCGGGGAGCTGTTTTTT
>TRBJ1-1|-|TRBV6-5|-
CASSYMGAGRGTEAFF
TGTGCCAGCAGTTACATGGGCGCAGGTCGGGGAACTGAAGCTTTCTTT
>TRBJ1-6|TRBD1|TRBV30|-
CAWSVVTGVSPLHF
TGTGCCTGGAGTGTAGTTACAGGGGTTTCACCCCTCCACTTT
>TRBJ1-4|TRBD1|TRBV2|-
CASSESGGLVKLFF
TGTGCCAGCAGTGAATCAGGGGGCCTCGTAAAACTGTTTTTT
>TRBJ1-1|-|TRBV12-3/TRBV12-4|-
CASSFPNTEAFF
TGTGCCAGCAGTTTCCCAAACACTGAAGCTTTCTTT
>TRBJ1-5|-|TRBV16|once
CASSQGGNQPQHF
TGTGCCAGCAGCCAGGGCGGGAATCAGCCCCAGCATTTT
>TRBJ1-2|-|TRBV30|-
CAWSVLRGPANYGYTF
TGTGCCTGGAGTGTACTACGAGGGCCAGCTAACTATGGCTACACCTTC
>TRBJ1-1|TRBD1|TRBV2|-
CASSEGWQGGEAFF
TGTGCCAGCAGTGAGGGGTGGCAGGGGGGCGAAGCTTTCTTT
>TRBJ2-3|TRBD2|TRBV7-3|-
CASSLLAGISPSTDTQYF
TGTGCCAGCAGCTTACTAGCGGGAATTTCCCCTAGCACAGATACGCAGTATTTT
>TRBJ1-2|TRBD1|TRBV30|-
CAWSRQGAGYTF
TGTGCCTGGAGTAGACAGGGCGCAGGCTACACCTTC
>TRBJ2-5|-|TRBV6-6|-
CASTYLLPETQYF
TGTGCCAGCACCTATCTGCTTCCAGAGACCCAGTACTTC
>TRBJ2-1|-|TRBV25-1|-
CASRADEQFF
TGTGCCAGCAGGGCGGATGAGCAGTTCTTC
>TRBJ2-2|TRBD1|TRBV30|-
CAWEGQANTGELFF
TGTGCCTGGGAGGGACAGGCTAACACCGGGGAGCTGTTTTTT
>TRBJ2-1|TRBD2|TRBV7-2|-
CASSSRTSGGWSSYNEQFF
TGTGCCAGCAGCTCCCGGACTAGCGGGGGTTGGAGCTCCTACAATGAGCAGTTCTTC
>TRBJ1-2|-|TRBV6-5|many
CAPKTGTKIPF
TGTGCCCCCAAAACCGGGACAAAGATCCCCTTC
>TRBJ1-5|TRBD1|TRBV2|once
CASGGQFIEPQHF
TGTGCCAGCGGGGGACAGTTCATCGAGCCCCAGCATTTT
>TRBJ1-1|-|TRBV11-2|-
CASSFGQRVEAFF
TGTGCCAGCAGCTTCGGACAGCGCGTTGAAGCTTTCTTT